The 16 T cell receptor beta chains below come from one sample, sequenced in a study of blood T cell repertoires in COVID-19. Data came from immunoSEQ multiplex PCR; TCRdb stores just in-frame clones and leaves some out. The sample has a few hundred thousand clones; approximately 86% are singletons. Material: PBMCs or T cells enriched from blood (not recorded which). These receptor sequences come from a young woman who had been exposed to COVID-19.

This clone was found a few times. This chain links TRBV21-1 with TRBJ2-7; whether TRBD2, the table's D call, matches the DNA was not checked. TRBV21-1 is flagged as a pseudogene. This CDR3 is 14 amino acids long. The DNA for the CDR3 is TGTGCCAGCAGCAGTGGGCGGGGAGCGGGTGAGCAGTACTTC. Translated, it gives CASSSGRGAGEQYF.

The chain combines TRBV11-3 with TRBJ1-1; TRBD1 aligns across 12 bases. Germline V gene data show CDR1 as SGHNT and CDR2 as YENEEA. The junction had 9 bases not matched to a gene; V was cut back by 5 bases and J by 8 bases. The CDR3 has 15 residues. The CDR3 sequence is CASSPGGQGASEAFF. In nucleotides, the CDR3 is TGTGCCAGCAGCCCCGGGGGACAGGGGGCTTCGGAAGCTTTCTTT.

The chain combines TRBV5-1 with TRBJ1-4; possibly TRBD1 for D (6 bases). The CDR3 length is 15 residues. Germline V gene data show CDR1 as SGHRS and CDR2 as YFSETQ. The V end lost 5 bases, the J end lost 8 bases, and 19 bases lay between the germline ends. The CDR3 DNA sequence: TGCGCCAGCAGATCTACAGGGACGTCGGAAGAAAAACTGTTTTTT. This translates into CASRSTGTSEEKLFF.

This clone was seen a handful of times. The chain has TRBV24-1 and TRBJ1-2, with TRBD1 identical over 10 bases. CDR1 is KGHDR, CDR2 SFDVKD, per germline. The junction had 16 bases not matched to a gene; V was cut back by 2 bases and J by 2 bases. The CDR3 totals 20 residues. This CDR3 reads CATSDSTFAGQGTKNYGYTF. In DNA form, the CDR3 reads TGTGCCACCAGTGATTCCACCTTTGCGGGACAGGGGACAAAAAACTATGGCTACACCTTC.

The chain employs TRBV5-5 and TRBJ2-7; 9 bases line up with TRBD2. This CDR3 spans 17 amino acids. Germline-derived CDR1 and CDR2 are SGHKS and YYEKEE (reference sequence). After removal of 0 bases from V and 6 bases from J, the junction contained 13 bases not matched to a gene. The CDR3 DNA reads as TGTGCCAGCAGCTTGGCGTTGGGCGCGGGGGGGCCCCGCGAGCAGTACTTC. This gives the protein CASSLALGAGGPREQYF.

The CDR3 protein is CASSVGTTNSPLHF. CDR3 bases: TGTGCCAGCAGCGTAGGGACAACAAATTCACCCCTCCACTTT. V is TRBV9 and J is TRBJ1-6; the D gene is possibly TRBD1 (5 bases). Germline V gene data show CDR1 as SGDLS and CDR2 as YYNGEE. There are 14 residues in the CDR3. V was cut by 0 bases and J by 7 bases, with 8 bases left in between.

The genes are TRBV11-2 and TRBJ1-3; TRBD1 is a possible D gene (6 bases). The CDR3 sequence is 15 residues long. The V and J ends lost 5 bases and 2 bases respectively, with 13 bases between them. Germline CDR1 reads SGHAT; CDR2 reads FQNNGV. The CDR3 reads CASSPTGKAGNTIYF. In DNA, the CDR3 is TGTGCCAGCAGCCCTACAGGGAAAGCTGGAAACACCATATATTTT.

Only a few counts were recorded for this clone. CDR3 coding DNA: TGTGCCAGCAGCGAAGTGGGGGGGAGGAACACTGAAGCTTTCTTT. Protein: CASSEVGGRNTEAFF. The chain combines TRBV9 with TRBJ1-1, with D possibly matching TRBD1 (5 bases). Trimming pared 3 bases from V and 1 base from J, leaving 13 bases between. The germline V gene encodes CDR1 SGDLS and CDR2 YYNGEE. The CDR3 length is 15 residues.

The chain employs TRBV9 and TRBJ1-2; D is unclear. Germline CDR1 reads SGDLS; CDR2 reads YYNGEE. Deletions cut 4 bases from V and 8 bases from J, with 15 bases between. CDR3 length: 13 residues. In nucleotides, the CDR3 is TGTGCCAGCAGCTTACAACCTGGCCCCGGCTACACCTTC. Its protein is CASSLQPGPGYTF.

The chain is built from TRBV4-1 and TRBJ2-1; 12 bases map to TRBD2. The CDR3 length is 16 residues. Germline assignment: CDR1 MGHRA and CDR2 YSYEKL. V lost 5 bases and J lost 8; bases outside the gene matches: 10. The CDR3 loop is CASSILPSGGADEQFF. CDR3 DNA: TGCGCCAGCAGCATCCTTCCTAGCGGGGGGGCCGATGAGCAGTTCTTC.

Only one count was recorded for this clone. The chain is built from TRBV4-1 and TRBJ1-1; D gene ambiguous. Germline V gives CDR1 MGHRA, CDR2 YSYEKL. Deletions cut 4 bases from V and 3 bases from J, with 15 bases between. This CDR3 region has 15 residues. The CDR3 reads CASSLDMREDTEAFF. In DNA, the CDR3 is TGCGCCAGCAGCCTTGACATGAGGGAGGACACTGAAGCTTTCTTT.

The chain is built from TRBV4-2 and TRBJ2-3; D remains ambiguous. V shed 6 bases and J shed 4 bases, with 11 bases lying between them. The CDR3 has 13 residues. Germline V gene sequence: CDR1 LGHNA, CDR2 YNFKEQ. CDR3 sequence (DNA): TGTGCCAGCAGACATCCCCGGGCAGATACGCAGTATTTT. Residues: CASRHPRADTQYF.

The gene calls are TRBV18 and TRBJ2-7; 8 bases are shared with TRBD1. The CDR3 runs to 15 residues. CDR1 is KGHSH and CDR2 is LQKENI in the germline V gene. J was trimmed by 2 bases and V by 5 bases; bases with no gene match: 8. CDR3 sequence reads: CASSTDRDDTYEQYF. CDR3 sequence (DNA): TGTGCCAGCTCAACGGACAGGGACGACACCTACGAGCAGTACTTC.

The CDR3 protein is CASSEERLPSALHF. CDR3 DNA sequence: TGTGCCAGCAGTGAAGAGCGTTTGCCTTCGGCCCTCCACTTT. The J gene is TRBJ1-6, the V gene TRBV2; D ambiguous. Germline V gene lookup returns CDR1 SNHLY and CDR2 FYNNEI. Trimming removed 1 base at V and 14 bases at J, with 15 bases between. The CDR3 sequence is 14 residues long.

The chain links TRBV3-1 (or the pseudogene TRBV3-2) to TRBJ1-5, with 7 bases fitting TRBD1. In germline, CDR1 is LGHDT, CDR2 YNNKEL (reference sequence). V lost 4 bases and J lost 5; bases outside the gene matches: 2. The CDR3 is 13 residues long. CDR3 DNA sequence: TGTGCCAGCAGCCTAGGGGGCCATCAGCCCCAGCATTTT. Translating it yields CASSLGGHQPQHF.

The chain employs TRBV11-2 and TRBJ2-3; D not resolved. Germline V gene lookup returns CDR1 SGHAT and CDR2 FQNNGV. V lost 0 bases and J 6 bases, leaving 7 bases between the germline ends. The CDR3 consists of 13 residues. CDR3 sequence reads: CASSLDPRDTQYF. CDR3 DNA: TGTGCCAGCAGCTTAGACCCTAGGGATACGCAGTATTTT.